The 15 T cell receptor beta chains below come from one sample, sequenced in a study of blood T cell repertoires in COVID-19. This table comes from immunoSEQ multiplex PCR, and its TCRdb copy is limited to in-frame clones, with some not included. The repertoire has about 370,000 clones, over 75% of them found once; the top ten carry 0.9% to 1.1%. The sequenced sample was PBMCs or T cells enriched from blood (not recorded which). The receptors stem from a man aged 18-30 years who had recovered from COVID-19.

The gene calls are TRBV3-1 (or the pseudogene TRBV3-2) and TRBJ2-5; D is unclear. This CDR3 is 15 amino acids long. CDR1 is LGHDT, CDR2 YNNKEL, per germline (reference sequence). V lost 1 base to trimming and J lost 4 bases, with 13 bases between them. The CDR3 coding sequence is TGTGCCAGCAGCCAAGGTACGGTCTATGGAGAGACCCAGTACTTC. Protein: CASSQGTVYGETQYF.

The CDR3 coding sequence is TGTGCCAGCATCCAGGCGGGACAGGGAGGGTCCCATTCACCCCTCCACTTT. As protein: CASIQAGQGGSHSPLHF. The chain has TRBV28 and TRBJ1-6; 9 bases agree with TRBD1. The trim removed 7 bases at V and 8 bases at J, leaving 15 bases unmatched. This CDR3 spans 17 amino acids. The germline gives CDR1 MDHEN, CDR2 SYDVKM.

V gene TRBV19 combines with J gene TRBJ2-1; no firm D call. V lost 4 bases and J lost 6, with 13 bases in between. CDR1 is LNHDA, CDR2 SQIVND, per germline (reference sequence). The CDR3 contains 14 residues. The CDR3 sequence: CASSNVQAPNEQFF. The CDR3, as DNA: TGTGCCAGTAGTAATGTGCAGGCCCCCAATGAGCAGTTCTTC.

The V and J genes are TRBV25-1 and TRBJ2-3, with no clear D. The CDR3 is 12 residues long. Between the trimmed V and J ends, which lost 6 bases and 0 bases, there was a span of 4 bases. Germline-derived CDR1 and CDR2 are MGHDK and SYGVNS. CDR3 in amino acids: CASRTSTDTQYF. DNA for the CDR3: TGTGCCAGCAGGACTAGCACAGATACGCAGTATTTT.

This rearrangement joins TRBV7-8 to TRBJ2-2, with 7 bases lining up with TRBD1. Germline CDR1 SGHVS, CDR2 FQNEAQ. The V gene end was trimmed by 4 bases and the J gene end by 6 bases; junction bases not matched to a gene: 8. CDR3 size: 15 residues. The CDR3 spells CASSSGQMRPGELFF. CDR3 nucleotides: TGTGCCAGCAGCTCGGGACAGATGCGCCCCGGGGAGCTGTTTTTT.

The CDR3: CASSLTGGPYEQYF. The CDR3, as DNA: TGTGCCAGCAGTTTAACGGGGGGGCCCTACGAGCAGTACTTC. The chain uses TRBV27 and TRBJ2-7; TRBD2 matches at 8 bases. CDR1 and CDR2 (germline): MNHEY, SMNVEV (reference sequence). This CDR3 has 14 residues. J gave up 2 bases and V 2 bases, and 2 bases lay outside the gene matches.

For this clone: Within the sample, other DNA sequences also encode this same CDR3. J is TRBJ1-5 and V is TRBV7-9, with D hard to call. Per the germline V gene, CDR1 is SEHNR and CDR2 is FQNEAQ (reference sequence). With 3 bases removed from V and 1 base from J, the gap between germline ends came to 4 bases. The CDR3 contains 13 residues. CDR3 in amino acids: CASSFGSNQPQHF. The CDR3 DNA reads TGTGCCAGCAGCTTCGGGAGCAATCAGCCCCAGCATTTT.

The chain recombines TRBV27 with TRBJ1-5; D is unclear. Germline values: CDR1 MNHEY, CDR2 SMNVEV (reference sequence). The V end was cut by 8 bases, the J end by 4 bases, with 15 bases between. The CDR3 has 14 amino acids. The CDR3 reads CASARAGSNQPQHF. In DNA form, the CDR3 reads TGTGCCAGCGCCCGGGCTGGGAGTAATCAGCCCCAGCATTTT.

This chain links TRBV19 with TRBJ1-2; D gene uncertain. CDR1 is LNHDA and CDR2 is SQIVND in the germline V gene (reference sequence). Trimming left V 3 bases short and J 4 bases short, with 9 bases between. The CDR3 has 13 residues. CDR3 in DNA: TGTGCCAGTAGTATTACAGAAGGCTATGGCTACACCTTC. Translation gives CASSITEGYGYTF.

J is TRBJ1-1 and V is TRBV5-1, with D possibly being TRBD1 (6 bases). The V gene lost 3 bases and the J gene lost 0 bases, with 9 bases spanning the gap. The CDR3 loop spans 14 amino acids. From germline, CDR1 is SGHRS and CDR2 YFSETQ. CDR3: CASSWTELNTEAFF. The CDR3 DNA follows: TGCGCCAGCAGCTGGACAGAGCTGAACACTGAAGCTTTCTTT.

The rearrangement joins TRBV19 to TRBJ1-1, with TRBD1 identical over 8 bases. The CDR3 is 14 amino acids. Germline V gene sequence: CDR1 LNHDA, CDR2 SQIVND (reference sequence). The trim removed 6 bases at V and 4 bases at J, leaving 7 bases unmatched. CDR3 amino acids: CASRGRQGSTEAFF. DNA for the CDR3: TGTGCCAGTAGAGGACGACAGGGGAGCACTGAAGCTTTCTTT. The full variable domain, its missing parts supplied by reference TRBV19 and TRBJ1-1, is DGGITQSPKYLFRKEGQNVTLSCEQNLNHDAMYWYRQDPGQGLRLIYYSQIVNDFQKGDIAEGYSVSREKKESFPLTVTSAQKNPTAFYLCASRGRQGSTEAFFGQGTRLTVV.

The chain uses TRBV5-6 and TRBJ2-4; D is possibly TRBD1 (6 bases). CDR3 length: 14 amino acids. The germline CDR1 and CDR2 sequences are SGHDT and YYEEEE. With 4 bases removed from V and 6 bases from J, the gap between germline ends came to 14 bases. This chain's CDR3 is CASSPTGRGNIQYF. The CDR3 region has the DNA TGTGCCAGCAGCCCCACAGGGAGAGGAAACATTCAGTACTTC.

The chain has TRBV5-1 and TRBJ2-1; TRBD2 matches at 8 bases. The V gene end was trimmed by 4 bases and the J gene end by 6 bases; junction bases not matched to a gene: 12. This CDR3 is built from 16 residues. The germline gives CDR1 SGHRS, CDR2 YFSETQ. The CDR3 loop reads CASSRSTSGSGNEQFF. For the CDR3, the DNA is TGCGCCAGCAGCCGGAGTACCAGCGGGAGCGGCAATGAGCAGTTCTTC.

The rearrangement links TRBV10-3 to TRBJ2-7; possible D gene TRBD1, 5 bases. CDR3 length: 14 amino acids. V dropped 6 bases and J dropped 0 bases, with 12 bases sitting between them. CDR1 and CDR2 from the germline V gene are ENHRY and SYGVKD. CDR3 residues: CAIRGNRSSYEQYF. CDR3 DNA: TGTGCCATCAGGGGGAACAGGAGCTCCTACGAGCAGTACTTC.

This clone was found once. The rearrangement uses TRBV28 and TRBJ1-2, with D perhaps matching TRBD1 (5 bases). The CDR3 contains 12 residues. The V end lost 8 bases, the J end lost 7 bases, and 14 bases lay between the germline ends. Germline V gives CDR1 MDHEN, CDR2 SYDVKM. The CDR3 sequence is CASRLGQGGYTF. The CDR3 nucleotides read TGTGCCAGCCGCCTGGGTCAGGGTGGCTACACCTTC.